Below are 26 T cell receptor beta chains sequenced from a single sample in a study of CD8 T cells in ankylosing spondylitis. Each CDR3 protein is one row after TCRdb ran MiXCR on the 5' RACE reads. Seen here are a few hundred thousand distinct CDR3 sequences, about a sixth observed once, and the top ten hold approximately 0.93%. General study results and limits: It appeared that ankylosing spondylitis blood was characterized by a TCR beta motif of under ten highly homologous variants.

No antigen is known for these receptors. The sequenced sample consisted of blood, either unsorted or a sorted T cell fraction (not recorded which). Source of these receptors: a male donor with ankylosing spondylitis.

This clonotype was detected a few times. This chain uses TRBV7-2 with TRBJ2-5; 8 nucleotides line up with TRBD2. The CDR3 totals 15 residues. After removal of 2 bases from V and 7 bases from J, the junction contained 9 bases not matched to a gene. The V gene's germline CDR1 is SGHTA and CDR2 FQGNSA. The CDR3 nucleotides read TGTGCCAGCAGCTTACAAACTAGCGGTTCCGGGACCCAGTACTTC. This sequence encodes CASSLQTSGSGTQYF.

This clonotype occurred many times. The chain is built from TRBV7-2 and TRBJ2-3, with 11 nucleotides matching TRBD2. Per the germline V gene, CDR1 is SGHTA and CDR2 is FQGNSA. The CDR3 length is 15 residues. The J segment lost 6 bases and the V segment lost 7 bases, leaving 9 bases of the junction unmatched. CDR3 in amino acids: CASTIAGGGVDTQYF. The CDR3 DNA sequence: TGTGCCAGCACCATAGCGGGAGGGGGGGTCGATACGCAGTATTTT. The full variable domain, in which reference TRBV7-2 and TRBJ2-3 provide the parts outside the CDR3, is GAGVSQSPSNKVTEKGKDVELRCDPISGHTALYWYRQSLGQGLEFLIYFQGNSAPDKSGLPSDRFSAERTGGSVSTLTIQRTQQEDSAVYLCASTIAGGGVDTQYFGPGTRLTVL.

The chain carries TRBV5-1 and TRBJ2-5; TRBD1 or TRBD2 may be the D gene (5 bases each). The CDR3 consists of 13 residues. The germline V gene has CDR1 SGHRS and CDR2 YFSETQ. Deletions cut 2 bases from V and 3 bases from J, with 8 bases between. The CDR3 spells CASSFGGKETQYF. CDR3 coding DNA: TGCGCCAGCAGCTTTGGGGGAAAAGAGACCCAGTACTTC.

The rearrangement uses TRBV28 and TRBJ2-1, with D maybe TRBD2 (5 bases). The CDR3 loop spans 16 amino acids. The germline V gene has CDR1 MDHEN and CDR2 SYDVKM. Trimming left V 5 bases short and J 4 bases short, with 18 bases between. CDR3 coding DNA: TGTGCCAGCAGTGGGCTGGAGGCCCGACGTTACAATGAGCAGTTCTTC. Translation: CASSGLEARRYNEQFF.

The V gene is TRBV12-3 or TRBV12-4, the J gene TRBJ1-2; D is ambiguous. Trimming took 2 bases from V and 8 from J, leaving 12 bases between them. CDR3 size: 13 residues. This chain's CDR3 is CASSLIPGGGYTF. The CDR3 DNA reads TGTGCCAGCAGTTTAATCCCGGGAGGGGGCTACACCTTC.

This clonotype turned up a few times. The J gene is TRBJ2-5, the V gene TRBV28, with TRBD1 matching over 8 bases. CDR1 and CDR2 (germline): MDHEN, SYDVKM. This CDR3 is built from 15 residues. The junction had 6 bases not matched to a gene; V was cut back by 5 bases and J by 1 base. CDR3 nucleotide sequence: TGTGCCAGCAGTAGACAGGGGACAGTCCAAGAGACCCAGTACTTC. As protein: CASSRQGTVQETQYF.

The chain recombines TRBV2 with TRBJ1-2; weak D call: TRBD1 (5 bases). Trimming pared 2 bases from V and 8 bases from J, leaving 15 bases between. This CDR3 spans 14 amino acids. Germline assignment: CDR1 SNHLY and CDR2 FYNNEI. CDR3 sequence (DNA): TGTGCCAGCAGTGAACGTCGAGGGGTGGGCGGCTACACCTTC. Its protein product is CASSERRGVGGYTF. The full variable domain, with the rest looked up from reference TRBV2 and TRBJ1-2, is EPEVTQTPSHQVTQMGQEVILRCVPISNHLYFYWYRQILGQKVEFLVSFYNNEISEKSEIFDDQFSVERPDGSNFTLKIRSTKLEDSAMYFCASSERRGVGGYTFGSGTRLTVV.

This clonotype was detected only a few times. This chain joins TRBV29-1 and TRBJ2-7, with D hard to call. The CDR3 has 12 residues. The ends were cut back, 6 bases at V and 4 bases at J, with 13 bases in the middle. The V gene's germline CDR1 is SQVTM and CDR2 ANQGSEA. The CDR3 protein is CSVRWGNYEQYF. For the CDR3, the DNA is TGCAGCGTCCGATGGGGAAATTACGAGCAGTACTTC.

J is TRBJ1-1 and V is TRBV6-1, with TRBD1 as a possible D gene (5 bases). CDR3 length: 15 residues. Between the trimmed V and J ends, which lost 5 bases and 1 base, there was a span of 14 bases. Germline V gene lookup returns CDR1 MNHNS and CDR2 SASEGT. The CDR3 DNA sequence: TGTGCCAGCAGTAGACTTTGGGGGGAGAACACTGAAGCTTTCTTT. Protein product: CASSRLWGENTEAFF.

This clonotype was counted at least ten times. The chain combines TRBV4-3 with TRBJ2-4, with D uncertain. V was shortened by 0 bases and J by 0 bases, with 18 bases between the two germline ends. The germline V gene encodes CDR1 LGHNA and CDR2 YSLEER. This CDR3 is 19 amino acids long. Here the CDR3 DNA reads TGCGCCAGCAGCCAAGACACCAACCGTGCCCTTGTAGCCAAAAACATTCAGTACTTC. Its protein is CASSQDTNRALVAKNIQYF.

This clonotype was detected only a few times. The chain employs TRBV29-1 and TRBJ2-5; TRBD1 agrees at 10 bases. Germline CDR1 SQVTM, CDR2 ANQGSEA. The V gene end was trimmed by 6 bases and the J gene end by 4 bases; junction bases not matched to a gene: 11. The CDR3 is made up of 15 amino acids. This CDR3 reads CSVDRGRWEGETQYF. As DNA, the CDR3 is TGCAGCGTGGACAGGGGGAGATGGGAGGGAGAGACCCAGTACTTC.

With regard to this clonotype: An end of the junction does not agree with germline; a read error may underlie this. The J gene is TRBJ2-7, the V gene TRBV12-3 or TRBV12-4; 9 bases fit TRBD2. The CDR3 is 16 amino acids. The CDR3 nucleotides are TGTACCAGCAGTTTAAGGAAGAGACTAGCGGACTACGAGCAGTACTTC. It encodes CTSSLRKRLADYEQYF.

The rearrangement joins TRBV5-1 to TRBJ2-3; D ambiguous. Germline V gene data show CDR1 as SGHRS and CDR2 as YFSETQ. This CDR3 has 13 residues. V was shortened by 0 bases and J by 5 bases, with 7 bases between the two germline ends. CDR3 amino acids: CASSLELGDTQYF. The CDR3 bases are TGCGCCAGCAGCTTGGAGCTAGGAGATACGCAGTATTTT.

The V and J genes are TRBV6-1 and TRBJ1-1; a possible D gene is TRBD1 (6 bases). This CDR3 has 15 amino acids. Germline values: CDR1 MNHNS, CDR2 SASEGT. Deletions cut 6 bases from V and 0 bases from J, with 14 bases between. The CDR3 bases are TGTGCCAGCAGGGAGAGTGGGGGCTTGAACACTGAAGCTTTCTTT. Translating it yields CASRESGGLNTEAFF.

This chain uses TRBV5-1 with TRBJ1-2; D not resolved. Trimming removed 3 bases at V and 7 bases at J, with 16 bases between. Germline values: CDR1 SGHRS, CDR2 YFSETQ. The CDR3 has 14 residues. This CDR3 reads CASSSWTGTLGYTF. The DNA for the CDR3 is TGCGCCAGCAGCTCATGGACTGGAACCCTTGGCTACACCTTC.

The CDR3 region has the DNA TGTGCCAGCAGCTTCGCCGGGACTCTTTCTGGCTATGGCTACACCTTC. Amino acid sequence: CASSFAGTLSGYGYTF. The chain links TRBV5-5 to TRBJ1-2; the D gene is possibly TRBD1 (5 bases). The CDR3 runs to 16 residues. V dropped 2 bases and J dropped 4 bases, with 18 bases sitting between them. From germline, CDR1 is SGHKS and CDR2 YYEKEE (reference sequence).

In the case of this clonotype: A much larger clone sits a single nucleotide away, making a read error possible. The gene calls are TRBV7-8 and TRBJ2-7; 10 positions agree with TRBD1. The CDR3 is made up of 14 amino acids. J was trimmed by 4 bases and V by 3 bases; bases with no gene match: 3. CDR1 is SGHVS and CDR2 is FQNEAQ in the germline V gene. In DNA, the CDR3 is TGTGCCAGCAGCTTGGGACAGGGGATGTACGAGCAGTACTTC. It encodes CASSLGQGMYEQYF.

The CDR3 DNA reads as TGTGCCAGCAGCGACAGGGGTAGCTTTGGCTACACCTTC. Residues: CASSDRGSFGYTF. The rearrangement joins TRBV25-1 to TRBJ1-2; 8 bases are a match to TRBD1. Germline trimming cut 6 bases from V and 7 bases from J; bases unmatched to any gene: 7. Germline CDR1 is MGHDK and CDR2 is SYGVNS. The CDR3 consists of 13 residues.

This clonotype came up many times. The J gene is TRBJ2-3, the V gene TRBV6-2 or TRBV6-3; 8 bases align to TRBD1. Germline CDR1 is MNHEY and CDR2 is SVGEGT. This CDR3 has 15 residues. V lost 0 bases, J lost 4 bases, and 3 bases stayed unmatched. The CDR3 coding sequence is TGTGCCAGCAGTTACTCTGGGACAGGCCCAGATACGCAGTATTTT. This sequence encodes CASSYSGTGPDTQYF.

This clonotype was observed a handful of times. This CDR3 reads CASSQKEAGIAEAFF. The CDR3 coding sequence is TGTGCCAGCTCACAAAAAGAAGCGGGTATCGCTGAAGCTTTCTTT. The J gene is TRBJ1-1, the V gene TRBV18, with D unclear. This CDR3 is 15 amino acids long. The germline CDR1 and CDR2 sequences are KGHSH and LQKENI. Between the trimmed V and J ends, which lost 4 bases and 6 bases, there was a span of 18 bases.

The DNA of the CDR3 is TGTGCCAGCAGGTCTAGGAGGTCGAACACAGATACGCAGTATTTT. Residues: CASRSRRSNTDTQYF. V is TRBV12-3 or TRBV12-4 and J is TRBJ2-3, with a tentative D call TRBD2 (5 bases). The CDR3 has 15 amino acids. Deletions cut 6 bases from V and 2 bases from J, with 15 bases between.

This clonotype was seen a few times. The CDR3 coding sequence is TGTGCCAGCAGTTTAAAGGGGGATACGGGGGGCTACACCTTC. Amino acid sequence: CASSLKGDTGGYTF. The chain has TRBV12-3 or TRBV12-4 and TRBJ1-2; the D gene is possibly TRBD1 (6 bases). The CDR3 is 14 residues long. Trimming left V 2 bases short and J 8 bases short, with 15 bases between.

This clonotype has a handful of counts. The chain employs TRBV20-1 and TRBJ2-3; D remains unclear. V lost 6 bases and J 1 base, leaving 11 bases between the germline ends. CDR3 length: 13 amino acids. Germline CDR1 and CDR2: DFQATT and SNEGSKA (reference sequence). CDR3 loop: CSAPLQGTDTQYF. CDR3 DNA: TGCAGTGCACCCCTCCAAGGCACAGATACGCAGTATTTT.

This clonotype was detected only a few times. The genes are TRBV7-2 and TRBJ2-3, with TRBD2 matching 10 bases. Losses at the gene ends were 1 base for V and 0 bases for J; bases not matched to a gene: 1. CDR3 size: 16 residues. The germline V gene has CDR1 SGHTA and CDR2 FQGNSA. CDR3 DNA sequence: TGTGCCAGCAGCTTAGTAGCGGGGGGCAGCACAGATACGCAGTATTTT. This encodes CASSLVAGGSTDTQYF.

The V and J genes are TRBV15 and TRBJ1-1; weak D call: TRBD1 (6 bases). The germline CDR1 and CDR2 sequences are LNHNV and YYDKDF (reference sequence). Trimming left V 5 bases short and J 3 bases short, with 13 bases between. The CDR3 has 14 residues. CDR3 amino acids: CATSGGGGYTEAFF. The CDR3 DNA reads as TGTGCCACCAGCGGCGGGGGGGGCTACACTGAAGCTTTCTTT.

The J gene is TRBJ1-2, the V gene TRBV6-5, with 9 bases that match TRBD1. The germline V gene has CDR1 MNHEY and CDR2 SVGAGI. The CDR3 runs to 14 residues. V lost 4 bases, J lost 10 bases, and 10 bases stayed unmatched. The CDR3 spells CASSWGDRELVYTF. The CDR3 DNA follows: TGTGCCAGCAGTTGGGGGGACAGGGAGCTTGTCTACACCTTC.